These 15 T cell receptor beta chains originate from one sample sequenced in a study of identical twins. TCRdb reprocessed the 5' RACE reads with MiXCR, giving one entry per CDR3 protein. Altogether approximately 240,000 distinct CDR3 sequences are present, over 12% being singletons, with the ten largest covering under 9.5%. Sequencing input: memory (CD45RO+) T cells sorted from blood. These receptors were taken from a young woman in good health.

This clonotype showed up just a few times. V gene TRBV14 combines with J gene TRBJ1-1; D remains unclear. Trimming removed 2 bases from V and 4 bases from J, with 17 bases in between. Per the germline V gene, CDR1 is SGHDN and CDR2 is FVKESK. The CDR3 extends over 16 amino acids. The CDR3 reads CASSQFQSFMGTEAFF. CDR3 coding DNA: TGTGCCAGCAGCCAATTCCAGAGTTTCATGGGCACTGAAGCTTTCTTT.

This clonotype was picked up many times. The chain joins TRBV12-3 or TRBV12-4 to TRBJ1-5; TRBD1 matches at 9 bases. CDR3 length: 14 amino acids. The trim removed 6 bases at V and 4 bases at J, leaving 4 bases unmatched. The CDR3 DNA reads TGTGCCAGCAGGGGAGGACAGGGGAATCAGCCCCAGCATTTT. Encoded protein: CASRGGQGNQPQHF.

This clonotype was seen at least ten times. The chain links TRBV5-6 to TRBJ2-5; 7 bases line up with TRBD1. Trimming removed 5 bases from V and 5 bases from J; junction bases left unmatched: 21. Germline V gene lookup returns CDR1 SGHDT and CDR2 YYEEEE. The CDR3 runs 18 residues. The DNA of the CDR3 is TGTGCCAGCAGAGAACAGGGGCGGGCTCGATCTACGTATGAGACCCAGTACTTC. Encoded protein: CASREQGRARSTYETQYF.

This clonotype has more than one count but fewer than ten. This chain connects TRBV5-4 to TRBJ1-2, with 11 bases that match TRBD1. Germline CDR1 and CDR2: SGHNT and YYREEE (reference sequence). V lost 4 bases and J lost 5; bases outside the gene matches: 4. This CDR3 is 14 amino acids long. CDR3 residues: CASSPRDRGYGYTF. The DNA of the CDR3 is TGTGCCAGCAGCCCCCGGGACAGGGGGTATGGCTACACCTTC.

The chain couples TRBV12-3 or TRBV12-4 to TRBJ2-2, with 11 bases lining up with TRBD2. CDR3 size: 15 residues. Unmatched junction bases numbered 3, after V lost 3 bases and J lost 6 bases. Here the CDR3 reads CASSFPSGRSGELFF. Here the CDR3 DNA reads TGTGCCAGCAGTTTTCCTAGCGGGAGGTCCGGGGAGCTGTTTTTT.

This clonotype was observed a few times. The rearrangement uses TRBV20-1 and TRBJ2-7; TRBD2 agrees at 9 bases. The CDR3 extends over 13 amino acids. Germline V gene data show CDR1 as DFQATT and CDR2 as SNEGSKA (reference sequence). The J segment lost 4 bases and the V segment lost 0 bases, leaving 1 base of the junction unmatched. The CDR3, as DNA: TGCAGTGCTAGAGATCTAGCGGGATACGAGCAGTACTTC. Protein product: CSARDLAGYEQYF.

The CDR3 here is CSVEGPHRGELFF. CDR3 DNA: TGCAGCGTTGAAGGGCCTCACCGCGGGGAGCTGTTTTTT. The J gene is TRBJ2-2, the V gene TRBV29-1; D remains ambiguous. Germline V gene lookup returns CDR1 SQVTM and CDR2 ANQGSEA. This CDR3 is built from 13 residues. The V end lost 1 base, the J end lost 7 bases, and 10 bases lay between the germline ends.

This clonotype has a handful of counts. The chain employs TRBV5-6 and TRBJ2-2; 7 bases fit TRBD1. Unmatched junction bases numbered 4, after V lost 5 bases and J lost 3 bases. The CDR3 is 14 amino acids. Germline V gene data show CDR1 as SGHDT and CDR2 as YYEEEE. The CDR3, as DNA: TGTGCCAGCAGGAAAACAGGGGACACCGGGGAGCTGTTTTTT. It yields the protein CASRKTGDTGELFF.

The DNA of the CDR3 is TGTGCCAGCAGCTTACGGGGGATAGCGGGGAACACAGATACGCAGTATTTT. Translation gives CASSLRGIAGNTDTQYF. The J gene is TRBJ2-3, the V gene TRBV11-3; 8 bases line up with TRBD2. CDR3 length equals 17 residues. The trim removed 2 bases at V and 2 bases at J, leaving 9 bases unmatched. CDR1 SGHNT and CDR2 YENEEA come from the germline V gene.

This clonotype has only a few counts. The V gene is TRBV29-1, the J gene TRBJ1-2, with 10 bases that match TRBD1. The CDR3 covers 12 residues. The germline CDR1 and CDR2 sequences are SQVTM and ANQGSEA. With 6 bases clipped from V and 4 bases from J, the junction kept 2 bases outside the gene matches. In DNA form, the CDR3 reads TGCAGCGTGGGACAGGGGCCCTATGGCTACACCTTC. This gives the protein CSVGQGPYGYTF.

In this sample, this clonotype turned up a few times. The chain links TRBV20-1 to TRBJ2-7, with D perhaps TRBD2 (6 bases). V lost 3 bases and J lost 1, with 19 bases in between. CDR1 DFQATT and CDR2 SNEGSKA come from the germline V gene (reference sequence). The CDR3 has 16 amino acids. In DNA form, the CDR3 reads TGCAGTGCTAGTAGGGACTCTCGAAAAAGGTCCTACGAGCAGTACTTC. Its protein product is CSASRDSRKRSYEQYF.

V is TRBV7-9 and J is TRBJ2-5, with TRBD2 matching 8 bases. The CDR3 totals 15 residues. Germline V CDR1 and CDR2: SEHNR, FQNEAQ (reference sequence). V lost 8 bases and J lost 3; bases outside the gene matches: 11. CDR3 DNA: TGTGCCAGCCAACCACGGGGGACTAGGGAAGAGACCCAGTACTTC. Amino acids: CASQPRGTREETQYF.

The V and J genes are TRBV7-2 and TRBJ1-6; the D gene is possibly TRBD1 (5 bases). Trimming took 6 bases from V and 9 from J, leaving 18 bases between them. The V gene's germline CDR1 is SGHTA and CDR2 FQGNSA. The CDR3 has 15 amino acids. The CDR3 nucleotides are TGTGCCAGCAGTTATGATCGGGGTCAGGGTTCACCCCTCCACTTT. Translating gives CASSYDRGQGSPLHF.

This clonotype was seen more than once but under ten times. The genes are TRBV7-9 and TRBJ1-1, with a possible D match to TRBD1 (6 bases). V gave up 3 bases and J gave up 6 bases, with 11 bases separating them. The germline gives CDR1 SEHNR, CDR2 FQNEAQ (reference sequence). The CDR3 is 13 residues long. The CDR3 is CASSFPGTSEAFF. For the CDR3, the DNA is TGTGCCAGCAGCTTTCCCGGGACATCTGAAGCTTTCTTT. The full variable domain, its missing parts supplied by reference TRBV7-9 and TRBJ1-1, is DTGVSQNPRHKITKRGQNVTFRCDPISEHNRLYWYRQTLGQGPEFLTYFQNEAQLEKSRLLSDRFSAERPKGSFSTLEIQRTEQGDSAMYLCASSFPGTSEAFFGQGTRLTVV.

The chain recombines TRBV7-2 with TRBJ2-5; maybe TRBD1 (5 bases). The CDR3 is 14 residues long. Trimming cost V 0 bases and J 5 bases, with 10 bases left between them. The germline CDR1 and CDR2 sequences are SGHTA and FQGNSA. The CDR3 is CASSLAQGLETQYF. Here the CDR3 DNA reads TGTGCCAGCAGCTTAGCGCAGGGTTTGGAGACCCAGTACTTC.